The text below deals with one T cell receptor beta chain. TCRdb's copy holds only in-frame clones and misses some; the assay was immunoSEQ multiplex PCR. The sample lists 250,000 or so clones; approximately 89% were seen once. The data were taken from a study of blood T cell repertoires in COVID-19. About the research overall: Specimens from acute and convalescent COVID-19 originated in the United States, Italy and Spain.

V lost 5 bases, J lost 7 bases, and 7 bases stayed unmatched. The germline V gene has CDR1 SGHVS and CDR2 FQNEAQ. This CDR3 is 14 amino acids long. The clonotype was recovered from a woman aged 40 to 50 who had recovered from COVID-19. Material for sequencing was peripheral blood. The chain recombines TRBV7-8 with TRBJ2-1; TRBD1 matches at 8 bases. CDR3 DNA: TGTGCCAGCAGCCTACAGGGGGTCTTGAATGAGCAGTTCTTC. Its translation: CASSLQGVLNEQFF.